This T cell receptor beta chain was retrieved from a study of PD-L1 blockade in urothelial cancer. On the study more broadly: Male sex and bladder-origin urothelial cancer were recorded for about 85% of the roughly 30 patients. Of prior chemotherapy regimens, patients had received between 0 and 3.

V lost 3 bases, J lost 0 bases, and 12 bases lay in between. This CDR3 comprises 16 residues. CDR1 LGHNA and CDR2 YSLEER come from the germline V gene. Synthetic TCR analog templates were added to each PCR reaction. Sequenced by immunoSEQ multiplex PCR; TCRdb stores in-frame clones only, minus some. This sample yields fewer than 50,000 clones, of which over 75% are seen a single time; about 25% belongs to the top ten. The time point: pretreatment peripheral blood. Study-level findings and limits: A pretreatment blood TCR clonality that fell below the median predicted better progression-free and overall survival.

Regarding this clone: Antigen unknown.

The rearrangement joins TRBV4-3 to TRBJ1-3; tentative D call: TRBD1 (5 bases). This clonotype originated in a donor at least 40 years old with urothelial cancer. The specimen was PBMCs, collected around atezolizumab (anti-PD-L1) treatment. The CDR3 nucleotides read TGCGCCAGCAGCCACACAGGACGGAACTCTGGAAACACCATATATTTT. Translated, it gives CASSHTGRNSGNTIYF.